This T cell receptor (beta chain) came from a study of patients and donors after allogeneic stem cell transplantation. The length of the CDR3 is 15 residues. Germline CDR1 reads KGHDR; CDR2 reads SFDVKD. V was trimmed by 2 bases and J by 4 bases, leaving 10 bases between them. TCRdb redid the calling of the RT-PCR reads with MiXCR, one entry per CDR3 protein. The data show 200,000 to 250,000 distinct CDR3 sequences, 11% to 15% seen once. The clonotype was recovered from a human donor who was either an allogeneic HSCT recipient or a stem cell or donor lymphocyte infusion donor (not recorded which). It is not recorded whose cells these are; they may come from a transplant donor. The rearrangement joins TRBV24-1 to TRBJ2-2; D unclear. Sample: blood, either unsorted or a sorted T cell fraction (not recorded which). This chain's CDR3 is CATSDWAGRTGELFF. The DNA for the CDR3 is TGTGCCACCAGTGATTGGGCAGGCCGCACCGGGGAGCTGTTTTTT.